The TCR beta chain under discussion was sequenced for a study of cytomegalovirus exposure and HLA in healthy donors. This clone has only a few counts. Trimming left V 3 bases short and J 3 bases short, with 7 bases between. The CDR3 extends over 13 amino acids. CDR1 is SGHVS, CDR2 FNYEAQ, per germline. The study ran its PCR with 60 Vbeta and 13 Jbeta primers. In the source study's methods: In a later analysis, roughly 11 million of 83 million or so unique beta chains occurred in at least two donors. Method: immunoSEQ multiplex PCR; TCRdb's copy keeps in-frame clones and lacks some. That table gives V, J and clone size, and the DNA gave D and trimming. The data show about 120,000 clones, 70% to 80% seen once.

This sequence originates from a young woman in good health and CMV-seronegative. Sequenced: PBMCs. The V gene is TRBV7-6, the J gene TRBJ2-3, with D possibly TRBD1 on 5 matching bases. The DNA of the CDR3 is TGTGCCAGCAGCTTTAGGGGAACAGATACGCAGTATTTT. As protein: CASSFRGTDTQYF.